The rows below give T cell receptor beta chains drawn from one sample of a study of Tregs in tolerant kidney transplant recipients. Only in-frame clones appear in the TCRdb table, and some are missing; sequencing was by immunoSEQ multiplex PCR. Altogether 55,000 to 80,000 clones are present, around 98% being singletons, with the ten largest covering approximately 0.36%. The source was Tregs from blood, collected before the transplant. Receptors originate from a human donor who received a combined kidney and bone marrow transplant. Each CDR3 is given with its conserved first and last residue. Each record gives: V gene, J gene, CDR3 protein.

TRBV7-6	TRBJ2-7	CASSFGVAYEQYF
TRBV6-5	TRBJ1-2	CASSRAQGGGYTF
TRBV15	TRBJ1-1	CATSRHRGALEAFF
TRBV30	TRBJ1-2	CAWRNPDRGYTF
TRBV6-1	TRBJ1-2	CASSSQVWGYTF
TRBV4-2	TRBJ2-2	CASSPRASGYTGELFF
TRBV7-2	TRBJ2-3	CASSPGTSTIPDTQYF
TRBV11-3	TRBJ2-7	CASSWDRGRQYF
TRBV6-1	TRBJ2-5	CASSALAGGQETQYF
TRBV7-2	TRBJ2-3	CASSPGWDTQYF
TRBV30	TRBJ1-3	CAHRPTDRVGNTIYF
TRBV7-9	TRBJ2-5	CASSPTGLETQYF
TRBV5-1	TRBJ1-3	CASSPEGHSGNTIYF
TRBV19	TRBJ1-5	CASSPRQGNQPQHF
TRBV4-3	TRBJ2-6	CASSQEGAGANVLTF
TRBV10-3	TRBJ2-1	CAISDGGAGYNEQFF
TRBV5-4	TRBJ1-5	CASSLGQGRNQPQHF
TRBV29-1	TRBJ2-1	CSVERGRGAYYNEQFF
TRBV5-1	TRBJ1-3	CASSNTGAGNTIYF
TRBV10-3	TRBJ2-2	CAISEARGSGELFF
TRBV29-1	TRBJ2-2	CSVEGLAGGPDTGELFF
TRBV11-3	TRBJ1-2	CASSRQGSNYGYTF
TRBV7-2	TRBJ2-2	CASSDLLRGRSTGELFF
TRBV9	TRBJ2-3	CASSRSIRDTQYF
TRBV5-1	TRBJ2-7	CASSLGYYSSYEQYF
TRBV10-3	TRBJ2-2	CATGHANTGELFF
TRBV7-2	TRBJ2-2	CASSLGGGQLTGELFF
TRBV30	TRBJ1-5	CAWSQEGHQPQHF
TRBV6-1	TRBJ2-3	CASKWTASSTDTQYF
TRBV4-3	TRBJ1-2	CASSQGHYPNYGYTF
TRBV25-1	TRBJ2-5	CASISAGQETQYF
TRBV15	TRBJ1-6	CATSRDNRAPLHF
TRBV29-1	TRBJ2-3	CSVEELMIGIHGADTQYF
TRBV7-6	TRBJ2-1	CASSLAPGNEQFF
TRBV5-1	TRBJ2-3	CASSLGQAVDTQYF
TRBV7-2	TRBJ2-5	CASTLAGGPKTQYF
TRBV7-9	TRBJ2-1	CASSARQYEQFF
TRBV4-2	TRBJ2-7	CASSQDSGSGVQYF
TRBV7-2	TRBJ2-4	CASSFAGGGNIQYF
TRBV20-1	TRBJ1-4	CSARSFEKLFF
TRBV7-9	TRBJ2-7	CASLPWGSSGVNEQYF
TRBV5-1	TRBJ1-5	CASSLGEAQPQHF
TRBV18	TRBJ1-1	CASSLLEGHTEAFF
TRBV9	TRBJ2-2	CASSVGTSGELFF
TRBV7-8	TRBJ2-7	CASSLAVASTPYEQYF
TRBV10-3	TRBJ1-5	CAIKGGSNQPQHF
TRBV7-3	TRBJ1-6	CASSLAGFNSPLHF
TRBV15	TRBJ1-2	CATSRGQGDGYTF
TRBV18	TRBJ2-2	CASSHSGGELFF
TRBV29-1	TRBJ2-6	CSVGEYSGANVLTF
TRBV5-1	TRBJ2-5	CASSFGRGQETQYF